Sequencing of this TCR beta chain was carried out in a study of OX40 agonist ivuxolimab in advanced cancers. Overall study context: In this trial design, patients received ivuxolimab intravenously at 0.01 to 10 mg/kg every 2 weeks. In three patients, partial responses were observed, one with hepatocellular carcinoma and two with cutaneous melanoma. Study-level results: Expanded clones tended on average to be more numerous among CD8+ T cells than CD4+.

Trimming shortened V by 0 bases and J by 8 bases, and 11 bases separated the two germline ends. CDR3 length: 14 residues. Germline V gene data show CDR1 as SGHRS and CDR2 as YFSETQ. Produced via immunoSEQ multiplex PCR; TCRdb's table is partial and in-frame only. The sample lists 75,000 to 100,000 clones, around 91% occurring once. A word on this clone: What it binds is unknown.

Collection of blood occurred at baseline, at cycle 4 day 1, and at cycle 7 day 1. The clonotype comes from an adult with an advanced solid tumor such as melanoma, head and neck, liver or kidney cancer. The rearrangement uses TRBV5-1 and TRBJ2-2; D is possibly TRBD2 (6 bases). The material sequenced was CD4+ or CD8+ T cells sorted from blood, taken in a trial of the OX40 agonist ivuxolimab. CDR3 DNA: TGCGCCAGCAGCTTGGAGGGTCTAGCGGGGGAGCTGTTTTTT. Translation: CASSLEGLAGELFF.